Below are 26 T cell receptor beta chains sequenced from a single sample in a study of cytotoxic CD8 clonotypes in ibrutinib-treated CLL. The protocol was immunoSEQ multiplex PCR, while the TCRdb copy is restricted to in-frame clones and leaves out a portion. The sample yields about 130,000 clones, 70% to 90% seen once. The starting material was PBMCs, obtained after 24 months of ibrutinib treatment. Receptor source: a human donor with chronic lymphocytic leukemia.

The rearrangement uses TRBV7-2 and TRBJ2-3; the D is unclear. The germline V and J ends were trimmed by 3 bases and 6 bases, with 4 bases remaining between them. The germline CDR1 and CDR2 sequences are SGHTA and FQGNSA. CDR3 length: 11 residues. CDR3 loop: CASSLRDTQYF. The CDR3 DNA reads as TGTGCCAGCAGCTTGCGTGATACGCAGTATTTT.

Only a few counts were recorded for this clone. The chain combines TRBV28 with TRBJ1-4, with 11 bases matching TRBD1. The ends lost 7 bases at V and 6 bases at J; junction bases unmatched: 7. Germline V gives CDR1 MDHEN, CDR2 SYDVKM. The CDR3 is 15 residues long. The CDR3 DNA sequence: TGTGCCAGCACGTGGGGGGGACAGGGGGATGAAAAACTGTTTTTT. It translates to CASTWGGQGDEKLFF.

This chain connects TRBV7-2 to TRBJ1-5; 7 bases are shared with TRBD1. CDR3 length: 13 residues. Germline loops: CDR1 SGHTA, CDR2 FQGNSA. V dropped 4 bases and J dropped 6; count of bases not matched to a gene: 3. CDR3 amino acids: CASSYYRGQPQHF. The CDR3 region has the DNA TGTGCCAGCAGCTATTACAGGGGTCAGCCCCAGCATTTT.

The V call is TRBV28, the J call TRBJ2-6; maybe TRBD1 (8 bases). This CDR3 contains 17 residues. CDR1 and CDR2 (germline): MDHEN, SYDVKM. The V and J ends lost 5 bases and 4 bases respectively, with 18 bases between them. The CDR3 nucleotides are TGTGCCAGCAGTCCCTCACAGGGGGGGTCAGGGGCCAACGTCCTGACTTTC. It translates to CASSPSQGGSGANVLTF. Based on the CDR3 plus reference TRBV28 and TRBJ2-6, the full variable domain is DVKVTQSSRYLVKRTGEKVFLECVQDMDHENMFWYRQDPGLGLRLIYFSYDVKMKEKGDIPEGYSVSREKKERFSLILESASTNQTSMYLCASSPSQGGSGANVLTFGAGSRLTVL.

V gene TRBV28 combines with J gene TRBJ2-3; 11 bases match TRBD1. The CDR3 is made up of 15 amino acids. CDR1 is MDHEN and CDR2 is SYDVKM in the germline V gene. J gave up 4 bases and V 7 bases, and 7 bases lay outside the gene matches. CDR3 nucleotides: TGTGCCAGCAAAGGGGGACAGGGGGTGGCAGATACGCAGTATTTT. Amino acid sequence: CASKGGQGVADTQYF.

The chain links TRBV27 to TRBJ1-2; the D gene is possibly TRBD1 (6 bases). Trimming left V 5 bases short and J 4 bases short, with 23 bases between. CDR1 is MNHEY and CDR2 is SMNVEV in the germline V gene (reference sequence). The CDR3 is 17 amino acids. The CDR3 DNA is TGTGCCAGCAGTAGCCAGCCTCAGGGGCTCGGGGTCTATGGCTACACCTTC. This translates into CASSSQPQGLGVYGYTF.

This chain links TRBV28 with TRBJ1-2, with D possibly TRBD1 on 6 matching bases. The CDR3 is 15 residues long. V lost 5 bases and J 3 bases, leaving 16 bases between the germline ends. Germline CDR1 is MDHEN and CDR2 is SYDVKM. The chain's CDR3 is CASSHGGQADYGYTF. The CDR3 nucleotides read TGTGCCAGCAGTCATGGGGGGCAGGCGGACTATGGCTACACCTTC.

The chain carries TRBV7-9 and TRBJ1-2; D remains ambiguous. The CDR3 has 12 residues. Germline V gives CDR1 SEHNR, CDR2 FQNEAQ (reference sequence). V was cut by 2 bases and J by 7 bases, with 8 bases left in between. In DNA form, the CDR3 reads TGTGCCAGCAGCTTACATGGTGGTGGCTACACCTTC. Protein sequence: CASSLHGGGYTF.

The rearrangement links TRBV5-4 to TRBJ2-3; tentatively, D is TRBD2 (5 bases). The V and J ends lost 0 bases and 6 bases respectively, with 14 bases between them. This CDR3 spans 15 amino acids. Germline V CDR1 and CDR2: SGHNT, YYREEE (reference sequence). The CDR3: CASSLASTPGDTQYF. The CDR3 DNA sequence: TGTGCCAGCAGCTTGGCCAGCACCCCGGGGGATACGCAGTATTTT.

The chain joins TRBV5-6 to TRBJ2-2; 10 bases agree with TRBD2. CDR1 and CDR2 from the germline V gene are SGHDT and YYEEEE. The CDR3 length is 15 residues. Trimming cost V 2 bases and J 8 bases; bases outside gene matches: 6. The CDR3 DNA follows: TGTGCCAGCAGCTTCCTAGCGGGAGTAAGTGGGGAGCTGTTTTTT. This translates into CASSFLAGVSGELFF.

In its sample, this clone was seen once. The V gene is TRBV28, the J gene TRBJ1-5, with D maybe TRBD1 (5 bases). V gave up 1 base and J gave up 3 bases, with 25 bases separating them. There are 20 residues in the CDR3. Germline V gives CDR1 MDHEN, CDR2 SYDVKM. The CDR3 here is CASSLYRQGGVGLFNQPQHF. CDR3 bases: TGTGCCAGCAGTTTATATCGGCAGGGTGGGGTCGGGCTTTTCAATCAGCCCCAGCATTTT.

V is TRBV5-6 and J is TRBJ2-5; 10 nucleotides line up with TRBD1. Losses at the gene ends were 4 bases for V and 5 bases for J; bases not matched to a gene: 8. From germline, CDR1 is SGHDT and CDR2 YYEEEE. There are 15 residues in the CDR3. CDR3 loop: CASSLTGGADETQYF. CDR3 DNA: TGTGCCAGCAGCCTGACAGGGGGCGCAGACGAGACCCAGTACTTC.

The CDR3 bases are TGTGCCAGCAGCCAAGAAGGCCAGCGGGACTACAATGAGCAGTTCTTC. Its translation: CASSQEGQRDYNEQFF. The chain carries TRBV4-2 and TRBJ2-1; 7 bases agree with TRBD2. This CDR3 has 16 amino acids. CDR1 and CDR2 (germline): LGHNA, YNFKEQ. V was clipped by 0 bases and J by 3 bases; unmatched bases: 5.

The V call is TRBV11-2, the J call TRBJ2-1; 8 bases are shared with TRBD1. The CDR3 sequence is 15 residues long. Germline loops: CDR1 SGHAT, CDR2 FQNNGV. J gave up 3 bases and V 5 bases, and 6 bases lay outside the gene matches. CDR3 sequence (DNA): TGTGCCAGCAGCCCGCAGGGGGCATACTACAATGAGCAGTTCTTC. It codes for CASSPQGAYYNEQFF.

The chain couples TRBV7-3 to TRBJ1-5, with D hard to call. This CDR3 has 13 amino acids. With 2 bases removed from V and 9 bases from J, the gap between germline ends came to 11 bases. Germline-derived CDR1 and CDR2 are SGHTA and FQGTGA. This CDR3 is CASSLDPAGPQHF. The CDR3 region has the DNA TGTGCCAGCAGCTTAGACCCGGCAGGGCCCCAGCATTTT.

This clone is a singleton in its sample. V gene TRBV19 combines with J gene TRBJ2-1; D might be TRBD2 (6 bases). The V gene lost 5 bases and the J gene lost 5 bases, with 13 bases spanning the gap. Looked up from germline, CDR1 is LNHDA and CDR2 is SQIVND (reference sequence). The CDR3 is 14 residues long. As DNA, the CDR3 is TGTGCCAGTAGTTCTCTAGGCGGGAACAATGAGCAGTTCTTC. Encoded protein: CASSSLGGNNEQFF. Complete variable domain (other parts from reference TRBV19 and TRBJ2-1): DGGITQSPKYLFRKEGQNVTLSCEQNLNHDAMYWYRQDPGQGLRLIYYSQIVNDFQKGDIAEGYSVSREKKESFPLTVTSAQKNPTAFYLCASSSLGGNNEQFFGPGTRLTVL.

The chain couples TRBV4-3 to TRBJ2-7; 7 nucleotides line up with TRBD1. CDR1 is LGHNA and CDR2 is YSLEER in the germline V gene. This CDR3 region has 13 residues. The J segment lost 11 bases and the V segment lost 3 bases, leaving 10 bases of the junction unmatched. CDR3 nucleotide sequence: TGCGCCAGCAGCCAGGGATTTGACAGGGCGAAGTACTTC. It is translated as CASSQGFDRAKYF.

This sequence joins TRBV5-1 and TRBJ2-5; no firm D call. The germline V gene encodes CDR1 SGHRS and CDR2 YFSETQ. V lost 3 bases and J lost 2, with 14 bases in between. The CDR3 runs 15 residues. For the CDR3, the DNA is TGCGCCAGCAGCTCTTTAGGGTCCAAACAAGAGACCCAGTACTTC. Translation: CASSSLGSKQETQYF.

The chain is built from TRBV7-7 and TRBJ1-1, with D hard to call. The CDR3 runs to 13 residues. Trimming removed 2 bases at V and 1 base at J, with 5 bases between. Germline-derived CDR1 and CDR2 are SSHAT and FNYEAQ (reference sequence). CDR3 DNA sequence: TGTGCCAGCAGCTTATTGGGGAACACTGAAGCTTTCTTT. Its translation is CASSLLGNTEAFF. Using reference TRBV7-7 and TRBJ1-1 for the parts outside the CDR3, the full variable domain is GAGVSQSPRYKVTKRGQDVTLRCDPISSHATLYWYQQALGQGPEFLTYFNYEAQPDKSGLPSDRFSAERPEGSISTLTIQRTEQRDSAMYRCASSLLGNTEAFFGQGTRLTVV.

The rearrangement links TRBV30 to TRBJ2-3, with TRBD2 matching 7 bases. J gave up 1 base and V 5 bases, and 24 bases lay outside the gene matches. CDR3 length equals 20 residues. The germline V gene has CDR1 GTSNPN and CDR2 SVGIG (reference sequence). The CDR3 DNA reads as TGTGCCTGGGGGAAACGATGGGGAGGGGAACTACCCCCCCGCACAGATACGCAGTATTTT. This encodes CAWGKRWGGELPPRTDTQYF.

The gene calls are TRBV28 and TRBJ1-1, with a tentative D call TRBD1 (5 bases). The length of the CDR3 is 14 residues. Looked up from germline, CDR1 is MDHEN and CDR2 is SYDVKM. V lost 6 bases to trimming and J lost 5 bases, with 16 bases between them. CDR3 DNA sequence: TGTGCCAGCAGCCTCCTGGGGGAGGGGACTGAAGCTTTCTTT. Protein sequence: CASSLLGEGTEAFF.

This clone was counted once. At one end the junction does not follow the germline gene, possibly because of a read error. The chain combines TRBV4-2 with TRBJ1-2; tentative D call: TRBD1 (5 bases). This CDR3 spans 12 amino acids. Per the germline V gene, CDR1 is LGHNA and CDR2 is YNFKEQ. CDR3 region: CASSQDQGLSDF. The CDR3 nucleotides are TGTGCCAGCAGCCAAGACCAGGGTCTTTCAGACTTC.

This chain links TRBV29-1 with TRBJ1-2; D is uncertain. Looked up from germline, CDR1 is SQVTM and CDR2 is ANQGSEA. This CDR3 region has 16 residues. Trimming shortened V by 1 base and J by 0 bases, and 15 bases separated the two germline ends. The CDR3: CSVEAVRTPANYGYTF. The DNA of the CDR3 is TGCAGCGTTGAAGCGGTCCGGACTCCCGCTAACTATGGCTACACCTTC. The whole variable domain, filled in from reference TRBV29-1 and TRBJ1-2, reads SAVISQKPSRDICQRGTSLTIQCQVDSQVTMMFWYRQQPGQSLTLIATANQGSEATYESGFVIDKFPISRPNLTFSTLTVSNMSPEDSSIYLCSVEAVRTPANYGYTFGSGTRLTVV.

The chain carries TRBV5-8 and TRBJ2-3; D is undetermined. V dropped 2 bases and J dropped 4 bases, with 2 bases sitting between them. The CDR3 extends over 11 amino acids. Germline values: CDR1 SGHTS, CDR2 YDEGEE. CDR3 sequence (DNA): TGTGCCAGCAGCTTTGCAGATACGCAGTATTTT. As protein: CASSFADTQYF. The full variable domain, with the rest looked up from reference TRBV5-8 and TRBJ2-3, is EAGVTQSPTHLIKTRGQQATLRCSPISGHTSVYWYQQALGLGLQFLLWYDEGEERNRGNFPPRFSGRQFPNYSSELNVNALELEDSALYLCASSFADTQYFGPGTRLTVL.

The gene calls are TRBV7-2 and TRBJ2-1; 12 bases agree with TRBD2. The CDR3 covers 16 residues. Germline V gene sequence: CDR1 SGHTA, CDR2 FQGNSA. The V segment lost 4 bases and the J segment 5 bases; nucleotides outside the gene matches: 6. CDR3 in amino acids: CASSSTSGGGHNEQFF. The CDR3 coding sequence is TGTGCCAGCAGCTCGACTAGCGGGGGAGGTCACAATGAGCAGTTCTTC.

This CDR3 is CASSAGQGLAKNIQYF. The CDR3 coding sequence is TGTGCCAGTAGTGCCGGACAGGGCTTAGCCAAAAACATTCAGTACTTC. The J gene is TRBJ2-4, the V gene TRBV19; 8 positions agree with TRBD1. Germline V lookup: CDR1 LNHDA, CDR2 SQIVND (reference sequence). Unmatched junction bases numbered 6, after V lost 5 bases and J lost 0 bases. The CDR3 spans 16 residues.